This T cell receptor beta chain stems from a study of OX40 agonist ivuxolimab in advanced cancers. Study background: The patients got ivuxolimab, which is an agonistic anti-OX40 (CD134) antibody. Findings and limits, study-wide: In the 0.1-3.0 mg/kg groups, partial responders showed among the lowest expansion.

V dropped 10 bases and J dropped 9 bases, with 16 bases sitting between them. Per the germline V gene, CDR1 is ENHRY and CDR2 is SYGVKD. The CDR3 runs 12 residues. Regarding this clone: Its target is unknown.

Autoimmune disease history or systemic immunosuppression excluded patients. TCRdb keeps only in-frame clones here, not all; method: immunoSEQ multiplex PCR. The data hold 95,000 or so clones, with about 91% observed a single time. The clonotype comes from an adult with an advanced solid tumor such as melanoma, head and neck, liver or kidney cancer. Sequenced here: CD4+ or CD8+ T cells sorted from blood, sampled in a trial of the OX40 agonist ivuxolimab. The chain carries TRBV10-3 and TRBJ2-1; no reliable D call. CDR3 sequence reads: CATLDQLGEQFF. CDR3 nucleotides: TGTGCCACTTTAGACCAATTGGGTGAGCAGTTCTTC.